This TCR beta chain was observed in a study of regulatory T cells in long-lasting Graves disease. Combining iRepertoire HTBI primers with Arm-PCR of CDR3 regions, the authors built TCR beta libraries. TCRdb reprocessed the multiplex PCR reads via MiXCR and lists one record per CDR3 protein. The sample gives about 500,000 distinct CDR3 sequences, about 17% of which show up once; about 12% is in the top ten. Looked up from germline, CDR1 is LGHDT and CDR2 is YNNKEL (reference sequence). The CDR3 has 16 amino acids. Losses at the gene ends were 0 bases for V and 6 bases for J; bases not matched to a gene: 9. Time point here: newly diagnosed GD, antithyroid drugs for less than 3 months. Construction of the TCR library relied on RNA isolated from PBMCs. Graves' disease diagnosis was established per American Thyroid Association guidelines. In its sample, this clonotype was seen many times. The sample was also linked to a second study, of T cells in Graves' hyperthyroidism and ophthalmopathy.

The chain is built from TRBV3-1 and TRBJ2-7; TRBD1 matches 9 bases. The sequencing used peripheral blood mononuclear cells (PBMCs), collected at new diagnosis, from a patient treated with antithyroid drugs. The clonotype was recovered from a middle-aged man with Graves disease. CDR3 nucleotide sequence: TGTGCCAGCAGCCAAGATCTTGTACAGGGGGCGCGCGAGCAGTACTTC. Translated, it gives CASSQDLVQGAREQYF.